These 15 T cell receptor beta chains were all obtained from the same sample, sequenced in a study of tissue T cells after allogeneic stem cell transplantation. Libraries were prepared by immunoSEQ multiplex PCR; TCRdb keeps only in-frame clonotypes and omits some of them. Of 9,000 to 13,000 clones listed, roughly two fifths are singletons. The time point was: mouse harvest day 7 after allogeneic transplant. Mouse grafts combined 10^7 T-cell-depleted bone marrow cells with 10^6 splenic CD5+ T cells. The sample consisted of skin. All receptors derive from a female BALB/c mouse given C57BL/6 T cells with graft-versus-host disease after an allogeneic hematopoietic cell transplant.

With regard to this clone: Mouse gene names and germline throughout. The CDR3 is cut off 1 residue early in the read; its end comes from the germline J gene. The chain joins TRBV19 to TRBJ1-1; 8 positions match TRBD1. The CDR3 covers 14 residues. The V and J ends lost 4 bases and 0 bases, in that order; junction bases with no gene match: 2. CDR1 and CDR2 from the germline V gene are FNHDT and SITEND (reference sequence). Here the CDR3 reads CASSPGQANTEVFF. The DNA read from the CDR3 is TGTGCCAGCAGTCCGGGACAGGCAAACACAGAAGTCTTC.

This clone was counted a single time. Gene names refer to mouse genes. The read terminates 1 residue before the CDR3 end, so the remaining end is supplied by the germline J gene. The V gene is TRBV19, the J gene TRBJ2-7, with 11 bases lining up with TRBD2. V shed 4 bases and J 0 bases; nucleotides not matched to a gene: 6. Germline CDR1 is FNHDT and CDR2 is SITEND (reference sequence). The CDR3 contains 16 residues. This CDR3 reads CASSPQTGGGSYEQYF. Partial CDR3 DNA: TGTGCCAGCAGTCCCCAGACTGGGGGGGGCTCCTATGAACAGTAC.

Comments on this clone: Each gene name is a mouse one. The CDR3 bases that were read are TGTGCTAGCACGGGACAGGGGGCCAACACCGGGCAGCTCTAC. This translates into CASTGQGANTGQLY. Given in full, the CDR3 is CASTGQGANTGQLYF. The V call is TRBV29, the J call TRBJ2-2, with TRBD1 matching over 12 bases. The CDR3 end falls 1 residue outside the read, so it is completed with the germline J gene. V lost 7 bases to trimming and J lost 2 bases; unmatched junction nucleotides: 2. Germline V gives CDR1 MSHET, CDR2 SYDVDS. The CDR3 runs 15 residues.

This clone was picked up a small number of times. Gene names are the mouse ones. The read ends 1 residue before the CDR3 terminus; that terminus is restored from the germline J gene. The chain joins TRBV23 to TRBJ2-7; the DNA was not used to check the table's D call, TRBD1. The germline gives CDR1 KGHTA, CDR2 FQNQQP. The CDR3 covers 14 residues. The sequenced part of the CDR3 DNA is TGCTCCAGCAGCCTCCGGGACAGGGGCCATGAACAGTAC. Its translation: CSSSLRDRGHEQY. The entire CDR3 reads CSSSLRDRGHEQYF.

This clone came up a few times. The genes and germline here are from mouse. The read is 1 residue too short to cover the CDR3 end, so that end is filled in from the germline J gene. V gene TRBV26 combines with J gene TRBJ2-5; D gene ambiguous. The CDR3 consists of 12 residues. V was cut by 3 bases and J by 6 bases, with 7 bases left in between. Germline V gene lookup returns CDR1 KGHPV and CDR2 FQNQEV (reference sequence). The CDR3 here is CASSLVGDTQYF. The sequenced part of the CDR3 DNA is TGTGCCAGCAGTCTCGTAGGGGACACCCAGTAC.

On this clone itself: Germline and genes: mouse. The read ends 1 residue early relative to the CDR3; the germline J gene fills the gap. The rearrangement uses TRBV16 and TRBJ2-4; 11 bases fit TRBD1. CDR3 length: 16 amino acids. Germline V gene data show CDR1 as SGHSA and CDR2 as FRNQAP. The junction had 3 bases not matched to a gene; V was cut back by 4 bases and J by 0 bases. The CDR3 loop reads CASSSGTGGSQNTLYF. The sequenced CDR3 bases are TGTGCAAGCAGCTCCGGGACAGGGGGGAGTCAAAACACCTTGTAC.

This clone was observed a few times. Gene names and germline refer to mouse. The observed sequence ends 1 residue before the CDR3 terminus, with the missing tail filled in from the germline J gene. The chain joins TRBV2 to TRBJ2-1; 9 positions match TRBD2. Germline V lookup: CDR1 LGHNA, CDR2 YSYQKL. J was trimmed by 1 base and V by 4 bases; bases with no gene match: 2. The CDR3 is made up of 15 amino acids. The sequenced CDR3 bases are TGTGCCAGCAGCCCCGACTGGGGGAACTATGCTGAGCAGTTC. This sequence encodes CASSPDWGNYAEQF. The full-length CDR3 reads as CASSPDWGNYAEQFF.

Regarding this clone: Gene names and germline refer to mouse. The read terminates 1 residue ahead of where the CDR3 ends, so the germline J gene completes it. The chain uses TRBV3 and TRBJ2-4; 10 positions match TRBD2. The CDR3 is 15 residues long. CDR1 is SNHLY and CDR2 is FYNGKV in the germline V gene (reference sequence). Losses at the gene ends were 1 base for V and 5 bases for J; bases not matched to a gene: 3. The sequenced part of the CDR3 DNA is TGTGCCAGCAGCTTAGGACTGGGGGGCCTAAACACCTTGTAC. Protein: CASSLGLGGLNTLY. The whole CDR3 sequence reads CASSLGLGGLNTLYF.

Details on this clone: The germline and genes are mouse ones. The sequenced fragment ends 1 residue before the CDR3 boundary, so the rest is inferred from the germline J gene. This chain connects TRBV5 to TRBJ2-1, with 8 bases matching TRBD2. Germline CDR1 is LGHNA and CDR2 is YNLKQL (reference sequence). The CDR3 is 14 residues long. After removal of 3 bases from V and 6 bases from J, the junction contained 4 bases not matched to a gene. Partial CDR3 DNA: TGTGCCAGCAGCCACGACTGGGGTTTTGCTGAGCAGTTC. Residues: CASSHDWGFAEQF. The CDR3, in full, reads CASSHDWGFAEQFF.

About this clone: The germline and genes are mouse ones. The observed sequence ends 1 residue before the CDR3 terminus, with the missing tail filled in from the germline J gene. The rearrangement joins TRBV3 to TRBJ2-7; 9 bases are shared with TRBD1. Trimming took 5 bases from V and 7 from J; bases not matched to a gene: 3. This CDR3 comprises 12 residues. Germline-derived CDR1 and CDR2 are SNHLY and FYNGKV (reference sequence). The CDR3: CASSRQGEEQYF. The DNA read from the CDR3 is TGTGCCAGCAGCAGACAGGGGGAGGAACAGTAC.

This clone appeared a few times. Gene names are mouse gene names. With the read ending 1 residue before the CDR3 end, the germline J gene is used to fill in that end. J is TRBJ2-1 and V is TRBV5; D is undetermined. Trimming cost V 5 bases and J 1 base, with 0 bases left between them. This CDR3 has 11 residues. CDR1 is LGHNA, CDR2 YNLKQL, per germline (reference sequence). The CDR3 sequence is CASSNYAEQFF. The CDR3 DNA, read in part, is TGTGCCAGCAGCAACTATGCTGAGCAGTTC.

Relative to its sample, this clone is medium-sized. Gene names are mouse gene names. Read coverage stops 1 residue before the CDR3 terminus; the germline J gene supplies the remainder. This chain uses TRBV26 with TRBJ1-2, with unresolved D. Germline V gene sequence: CDR1 KGHPV, CDR2 FQNQEV (reference sequence). The V end lost 2 bases, the J end lost 2 bases, and 6 bases lay between the germline ends. The CDR3 consists of 13 residues. CDR3 amino acids: CASSLRVNSDYTF. CDR3 DNA, as far as it was read: TGTGCCAGCAGTCTGCGGGTCAACTCCGACTACACC.

About this clone: Gene names and germline refer to mouse. Read coverage stops 1 residue before the CDR3 terminus; the germline J gene supplies the remainder. The rearrangement joins TRBV15 to TRBJ2-2; 12 bases match TRBD2. J gave up 5 bases and V 5 bases, and 6 bases lay outside the gene matches. The CDR3 is made up of 16 amino acids. Germline V gives CDR1 SGHND, CDR2 FRSKSL. This CDR3 reads CASSRLGGRRTGQLYF. Incomplete CDR3 DNA: TGTGCCAGCAGTAGACTGGGGGGGCGCAGGACCGGGCAGCTCTAC.

A word on this clone: These gene names are mouse names. Coverage ceases 1 residue before the CDR3 finishes, and the germline J gene fills in the end. The chain recombines TRBV13-3 with TRBJ2-1, with 7 bases that match TRBD1. CDR1 NNHDY and CDR2 SYVADS come from the germline V gene. V was pared by 5 bases and J by 0 bases, with 2 bases of the junction left unmatched. The CDR3 consists of 14 residues. This CDR3 reads CASRDRNNYAEQFF. The CDR3 DNA, read in part, is TGTGCCAGCAGGGACAGGAATAACTATGCTGAGCAGTTC.

Remarks on this clone: These gene names are mouse names. Coverage ceases 1 residue before the CDR3 finishes, and the germline J gene fills in the end. The V call is TRBV16, the J call TRBJ2-1, with 13 positions matching TRBD2. Per germline, CDR1 SGHSA and CDR2 FRNQAP. The CDR3 runs to 17 residues. J lost 3 bases, V lost 5 bases, and 7 bases had no gene match. The CDR3 sequence is CASSPGLGGRSYAEQFF. The CDR3 bases that were read are TGTGCAAGCAGCCCAGGACTGGGGGGGCGGAGCTATGCTGAGCAGTTC.